This T cell receptor (beta chain) comes out of a study of cytomegalovirus exposure and HLA in healthy donors. Study findings and constraints: TCR clusters originating in the first cohort tended to co-occur in the roughly 120 validation repertoires, according to a later analysis.

TCRdb keeps only in-frame clones here, not all; method: immunoSEQ multiplex PCR. The top ten clones hold about 6% of a sample with 200,000 or so clones, approximately 87% of them seen once. The validation cohort, a group of around 120 subjects, included the donors and was separate from the approximately 650-subject first cohort. Regarding this clone: The antigen is undetermined.

This TCR derives from a woman aged 18-29 years in good health and CMV-seronegative. Sequencing was carried out using PBMCs.

The CDR3 DNA reads TGTGCAAATAGAACCGGGACAGGGCACGGAAACACCATATATTTT. It encodes CANRTGTGHGNTIYF. The rearrangement uses TRBV12-2 and TRBJ1-3; TRBD1, as called in the table, went unchecked against the DNA. TRBV12-2 is noted as a pseudogene. The CDR3 runs 15 residues.